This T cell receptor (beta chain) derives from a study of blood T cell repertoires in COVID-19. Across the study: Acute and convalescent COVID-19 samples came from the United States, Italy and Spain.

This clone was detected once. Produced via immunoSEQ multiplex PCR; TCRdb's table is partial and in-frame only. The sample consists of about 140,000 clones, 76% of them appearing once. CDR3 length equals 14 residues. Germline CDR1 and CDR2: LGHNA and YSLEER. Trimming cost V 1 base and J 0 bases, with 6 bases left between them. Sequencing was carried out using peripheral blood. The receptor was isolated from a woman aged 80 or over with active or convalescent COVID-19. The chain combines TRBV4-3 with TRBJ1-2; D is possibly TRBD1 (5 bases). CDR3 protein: CASSQAGANYGYTF. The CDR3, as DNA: TGCGCCAGCAGCCAAGCGGGGGCTAACTATGGCTACACCTTC.